The 2 T cell receptor beta chains given below trace back to one sample, sequenced in a study of blood T cell repertoires in COVID-19. This table comes from immunoSEQ multiplex PCR, and its TCRdb copy is limited to in-frame clones, with some not included. The sample lists some 120,000 clones, around 81% occurring once. Sequenced material: peripheral blood. The source of these receptors is a woman aged 45-65 years with acute or convalescent COVID-19.

The rearrangement joins TRBV4-2 to TRBJ2-7; possibly TRBD1 for D (5 bases). Trimming took 1 base from V and 0 from J, leaving 10 bases between them. This CDR3 region has 15 residues. Per the germline V gene, CDR1 is LGHNA and CDR2 is YNFKEQ. In DNA form, the CDR3 reads TGTGCCAGCAGCCAAGTACTGGACAACTCCTACGAGCAGTACTTC. Translating gives CASSQVLDNSYEQYF.

The rearrangement uses TRBV9 and TRBJ2-1; 13 positions agree with TRBD2. Germline loops: CDR1 SGDLS, CDR2 YYNGEE. The CDR3 loop spans 15 amino acids. V was clipped by 4 bases and J by 10 bases; unmatched bases: 8. For the CDR3, the DNA is TGTGCCAGCAGCCCGACTAGCGGGAGGCCCGCGGAGCAGTTCTTC. It yields the protein CASSPTSGRPAEQFF. Complete variable domain (other parts from reference TRBV9 and TRBJ2-1): DSGVTQTPKHLITATGQRVTLRCSPRSGDLSVYWYQQSLDQGLQFLIQYYNGEERAKGNILERFSAQQFPDLHSELNLSSLELGDSALYFCASSPTSGRPAEQFFGPGTRLTVL.